This TCR beta chain was recorded in a study of OX40 agonist ivuxolimab in advanced cancers. Sequencing was performed with immunoSEQ multiplex PCR; in TCRdb, only in-frame clones are kept and a portion is missing. The sample shows under 85,000 clones, 85% to 90% of them seen only once. About this clone: No antigen is known for it.

This CDR3 has 14 amino acids. Unmatched junction bases numbered 5, after V lost 6 bases and J lost 5 bases. Germline V lookup: CDR1 LNHDA, CDR2 SQIVND (reference sequence). Study conclusions and caveats: The authors did not determine the antigen specificity of the expanded peripheral T cells.

The sample consisted of CD4+ or CD8+ T cells sorted from blood, taken in a trial of the OX40 agonist ivuxolimab. This sequence joins TRBV19 and TRBJ1-1, with TRBD1 matching 11 bases. The source of this sequence is an adult with an advanced solid tumor such as melanoma, head and neck, liver or kidney cancer. The DNA for the CDR3 is TGTGCCAGTAGGCGGGACAGGGGGGCGACTGAAGCTTTCTTT. Residues: CASRRDRGATEAFF. Together with reference TRBV19 and TRBJ1-1, the CDR3 gives the full variable domain: DGGITQSPKYLFRKEGQNVTLSCEQNLNHDAMYWYRQDPGQGLRLIYYSQIVNDFQKGDIAEGYSVSREKKESFPLTVTSAQKNPTAFYLCASRRDRGATEAFFGQGTRLTVV.